These 6 T cell receptor beta chains were sequenced from one sample in a study of blood T cell repertoires in COVID-19 (dated by TCRdb to the early 2020s). The library was generated by the immunoSEQ multiplex PCR assay. The clones in this table, taken by TCRdb from immuneACCESS, are in-frame only. Not every clone is retained; where verified, under half of the shortfall comes from an unresolved V gene, and the cause of the rest is unknown. This sample holds approximately 480,000 clones; 89% were observed only once. The ten largest clones add up to about 1% of the sample. Sequencing was performed on peripheral blood. These receptors all stem from a man aged 18 to 30 with COVID-19, enrolled during active disease.

This chain links TRBV6-1 with TRBJ2-7; 7 positions match TRBD1. The CDR3 extends over 14 amino acids. Germline V lookup: CDR1 MNHNS, CDR2 SASEGT. With V trimmed by 3 bases and J by 2 bases, 4 bases remained unmatched. The CDR3 region has the DNA TGTGCCAGCAGTGAGAGGGACAGAGCCTACGAGCAGTACTTC. Residues: CASSERDRAYEQYF.

This clone was counted once. V and J are TRBV5-4 and TRBJ1-2, with TRBD1 as a possible D gene (6 bases). Trimming left V 4 bases short and J 8 bases short, with 21 bases between. This CDR3 has 15 amino acids. CDR1 is SGHNT, CDR2 YYREEE, per germline (reference sequence). CDR3 residues: CASSPDTSKGEGYTF. CDR3 bases: TGTGCCAGCAGCCCTGACACGTCAAAGGGGGAAGGCTACACCTTC.

V is TRBV19 and J is TRBJ2-1; 7 bases line up with TRBD2. The CDR3 has 16 amino acids. The J segment lost 6 bases and the V segment lost 5 bases, leaving 13 bases of the junction unmatched. The germline V gene has CDR1 LNHDA and CDR2 SQIVND (reference sequence). CDR3 bases: TGTGCCAGTAGTGGACCGGGACTATCTTCTGGCAATGAGCAGTTCTTC. Its protein product is CASSGPGLSSGNEQFF.

The chain links TRBV29-1 to TRBJ2-1; TRBD2 matches 9 bases. From germline, CDR1 is SQVTM and CDR2 ANQGSEA. The CDR3 contains 17 residues. V trimming: 5 bases; J trimming: 2 bases; junction bases outside the gene matches: 13. The chain's CDR3 is CSVLGGRAGGPYNEQFF. CDR3 in DNA: TGCAGCGTTTTAGGCGGGAGGGCCGGGGGACCCTACAATGAGCAGTTCTTC.

The V gene is TRBV6-5, the J gene TRBJ1-2; the match to TRBD1 covers 10 bases. Germline V gene data show CDR1 as MNHEY and CDR2 as SVGAGI. V lost 9 bases and J lost 3; bases outside the gene matches: 4. This CDR3 is built from 13 residues. CDR3 nucleotides: TGTGCCAGTCGGACAGGGGGTTACTATGGCTACACCTTC. Translation: CASRTGGYYGYTF.

Regarding this clone: The junction differs from germline at one of its ends, possibly a read error. The chain combines TRBV15 with TRBJ1-3; D call uncertain. Germline values: CDR1 LNHNV, CDR2 YYDKDF (reference sequence). This CDR3 has 14 amino acids. CDR3 protein: CATSRDGLGNTIYF. For the CDR3, the DNA is TGTGCCACCAGCCGAGACGGTCTTGGAAACACCATATATTTT.